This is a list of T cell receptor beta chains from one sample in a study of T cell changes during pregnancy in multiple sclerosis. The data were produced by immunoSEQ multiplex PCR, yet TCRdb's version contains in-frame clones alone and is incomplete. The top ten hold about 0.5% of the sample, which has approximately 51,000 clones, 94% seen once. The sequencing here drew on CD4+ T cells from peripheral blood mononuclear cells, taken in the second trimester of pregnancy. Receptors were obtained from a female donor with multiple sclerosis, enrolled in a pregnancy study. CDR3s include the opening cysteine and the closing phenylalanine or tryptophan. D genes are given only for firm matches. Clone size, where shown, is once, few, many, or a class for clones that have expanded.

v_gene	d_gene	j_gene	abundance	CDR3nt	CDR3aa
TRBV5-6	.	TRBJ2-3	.	TGTGCCAGCAGCTGGAGAGGAGGGCCGCGCACAGATACGCAGTATTTT	CASSWRGGPRTDTQYF
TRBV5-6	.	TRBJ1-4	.	TGTGCCAGCGGACAACAGGGAACTAATGAAAAACTGTTTTTT	CASGQQGTNEKLFF
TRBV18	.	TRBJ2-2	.	TGTGCCAGCTCAAGCAGGGGAGACACCGGGGAGCTGTTTTTT	CASSSRGDTGELFF
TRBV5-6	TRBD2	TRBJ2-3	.	TGTGCCAGCAGCAAGGGACTAGCGGGCACAGATACGCAGTATTTT	CASSKGLAGTDTQYF
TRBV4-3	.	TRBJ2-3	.	TGCGCCAGCAGCCAAGATCTGCGGACTAAGAAGTATTTT	CASSQDLRTKKYF
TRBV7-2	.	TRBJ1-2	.	TGTGCCAGCAGCTTACGTGCGGGAGGGGGCTACACCTTC	CASSLRAGGGYTF
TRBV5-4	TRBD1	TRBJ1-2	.	TGTGCCAGCAGAACGGGACAGACCTATGGCTACACCTTC	CASRTGQTYGYTF
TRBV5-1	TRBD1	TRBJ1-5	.	TGCGCCAGCAGCTTGGAGACAGGGCTAGGGCAGCCCCAGCATTTT	CASSLETGLGQPQHF
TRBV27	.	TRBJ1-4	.	TGTGCCAGCAGGCCGAGGAACTGGGGGCAGGGCGAAAAACTGTTTTTT	CASRPRNWGQGEKLFF
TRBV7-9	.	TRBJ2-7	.	TGTGCCAGCAGCTTAGGAGGGATTGCGGGGCCCGAGCAGTACTTC	CASSLGGIAGPEQYF
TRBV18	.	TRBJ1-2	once	TGTGCCAGCCCCTTCTTCAATCGGCGGTACCCTTCGGCGACTAACTATGGCTACACCTTC	CASPFFNRRYPSATNYGYTF
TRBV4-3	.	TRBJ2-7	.	TGCGCCAGCAGCCAAGATTACGGTAGCTCCTACGAGCAGTACTTC	CASSQDYGSSYEQYF
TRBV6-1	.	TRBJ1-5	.	TGTGCCAGCACTATGGTTTATAGCAATCAGCCCCAGCATTTT	CASTMVYSNQPQHF
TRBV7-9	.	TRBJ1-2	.	TGTGCCAGCAGCTTAGCGTCGGGGATAACGGCAGGCTACACCTTC	CASSLASGITAGYTF